Below are 10 T cell receptor beta chains sequenced from a single sample in a study of post-analysis software for immune sequencing data. Broader study findings: When patients were compared with controls, about 5 TRBV segments were more frequent, TRBV5-6, TRBV5-1 and TRBV20-1 among them.

The authors incorporated unique molecular identifiers into the TCR beta cDNA libraries. Each CDR3 protein gets one entry after TCRdb re-called the PCR reads with MiXCR. The sample consists of a few hundred thousand distinct CDR3 sequences, 30% to 40% of them appearing once. The antigens of these receptors remain unknown. Sequencing was done on a sample of blood. These receptors all come from a girl aged 2 to 17 with multiple sclerosis.

Only a few counts were recorded for this clonotype. The chain employs TRBV7-9 and TRBJ2-7; D uncertain. CDR1 is SEHNR and CDR2 is FQNEAQ in the germline V gene (reference sequence). This CDR3 contains 15 residues. Trimming took off 1 base at V and 0 bases at J, with 10 bases between the two ends. CDR3 bases: TGTGCCAGCAGCTTAGGGCTACCCAGCTCCTACGAGCAGTACTTC. Amino acids: CASSLGLPSSYEQYF.

This clonotype appeared a few times. The chain combines TRBV4-1 with TRBJ2-7, with D possibly matching TRBD2 (6 bases). CDR3 size: 15 residues. Trimming removed 2 bases from V and 2 bases from J, with 13 bases in between. CDR1 and CDR2 (germline): MGHRA, YSYEKL. The CDR3 sequence is CASSQMGTGAYEQYF. The CDR3 DNA is TGCGCCAGCAGCCAAATGGGGACTGGAGCCTACGAGCAGTACTTC.

Concerning this clonotype: At one boundary the junction diverges from the germline segment, which might be a read error. The rearrangement links TRBV28 to TRBJ2-7; D could derive from TRBD1 or TRBD2 (5 bases each). Germline-derived CDR1 and CDR2 are MDHEN and SYDVKM. The CDR3 totals 18 residues. The CDR3 loop reads CACSNGAWDLLGSYEQYF. In DNA form, the CDR3 reads TGTGCCTGCAGCAATGGGGCGTGGGACCTACTCGGCTCCTACGAGCAGTACTTC.

This clonotype was counted a few times. This rearrangement joins TRBV5-6 to TRBJ1-1, with 9 nucleotides matching TRBD1. This CDR3 has 15 residues. The V gene end was trimmed by 4 bases and the J gene end by 11 bases; junction bases not matched to a gene: 15. Germline V gene sequence: CDR1 SGHDT, CDR2 YYEEEE. CDR3 nucleotide sequence: TGTGCCAGCAGCCATACCCGGACAGGGGTTGGTTGGGCTTTCTTT. It specifies CASSHTRTGVGWAFF. The full variable domain, its missing parts supplied by reference TRBV5-6 and TRBJ1-1, is DAGVTQSPTHLIKTRGQQVTLRCSPKSGHDTVSWYQQALGQGPQFIFQYYEEEERQRGNFPDRFSGHQFPNYSSELNVNALLLGDSALYLCASSHTRTGVGWAFFGQGTRLTVV.

This clonotype has only a few counts. For the CDR3, the DNA is TGTGCCATCTCGAATGAGCAGTTCTTC. It specifies CAISNEQFF. This chain connects TRBV7-9 to TRBJ2-1; D call uncertain. CDR1 and CDR2 from the germline V gene are SEHNR and FQNEAQ (reference sequence). The CDR3 loop spans 9 amino acids. V was cut by 10 bases and J by 7 bases, with 5 bases left in between.

In this sample, this clonotype turned up many times. V and J are TRBV15 and TRBJ2-1; no reliable D call. Trimming left V 2 bases short and J 6 bases short, with 11 bases between. CDR1 and CDR2 from the germline V gene are LNHNV and YYDKDF (reference sequence). The length of the CDR3 is 14 residues. The CDR3 loop is CATSRPTGVNEQFF. In nucleotides, the CDR3 is TGTGCCACCAGCAGACCGACTGGGGTCAATGAGCAGTTCTTC.

About this clonotype itself: One base away lies a much larger clone, so this may be a sequencing read error. The rearrangement joins TRBV2 to TRBJ2-7, with D tentatively TRBD2 (5 bases). Judging by the DNA end, TRBJ2-5 fits better; the J call may be wrong. The CDR3 length is 14 residues. Germline CDR1 reads SNHLY; CDR2 reads FYNNEI. The CDR3 loop is CASSASGGEETQYF. CDR3 bases: TGTGCCAGCAGTGCAAGCGGAGGAGAAGAGACCCAGTACTTC.

This clonotype was observed once. A much larger clone lies one base from this, so it may be a read error. This chain connects TRBV6-5 to TRBJ2-5, with TRBD1 as a possible D gene (5 bases). Trimming stripped 2 bases from V and 3 bases from J, with 10 bases between. The CDR3 extends over 14 amino acids. Germline loops: CDR1 MNHEY, CDR2 SVGAGI. The CDR3 DNA reads TGTGCCAGCAGTTACGTCAGACAGAAAGAGACCCAGTACTTC. Its protein product is CASSYVRQKETQYF.

V and J are TRBV12-3 or TRBV12-4 and TRBJ2-4, with D possibly being TRBD2 (5 bases). Trimming stripped 8 bases from V and 10 bases from J, with 12 bases between. The CDR3 is 11 residues long. In DNA form, the CDR3 reads TGTGCCAGCGCCACCCGGGGAATTCAGTACTTC. The encoded protein is CASATRGIQYF.

This clonotype has just a few counts. The V gene is TRBV6-1, the J gene TRBJ2-3; TRBD2 might be the D (7 bases). The V end lost 5 bases, the J end lost 0 bases, and 12 bases lay between the germline ends. Germline CDR1 is MNHNS and CDR2 is SASEGT. The CDR3 length is 15 residues. The CDR3 protein is CASSWGGPSTDTQYF. The CDR3 DNA sequence: TGTGCCAGCAGTTGGGGGGGCCCTAGCACAGATACGCAGTATTTT.